Listed here are 28 T cell receptor beta chains from one sample, sequenced in a study of T cell responses to AZD1222 COVID-19 vaccine. TCRdb keeps only in-frame clones here, not all; method: immunoSEQ multiplex PCR. The repertoire holds 150,000 or so clones, with roughly 92% as singletons. The sample was peripheral blood, taken 28 days after the second AZD1222 dose. Source of these receptors: an adult who received the AZD1222 COVID-19 vaccine.

The V call is TRBV11-1, the J call TRBJ2-5; no definite D call. The CDR3 sequence is 13 residues long. Germline V gives CDR1 SGHAT, CDR2 FQDESV (reference sequence). V lost 6 bases and J lost 1, with 9 bases in between. CDR3 sequence reads: CASRSGPQETQYF. In nucleotides, the CDR3 is TGTGCCAGCAGGTCCGGCCCCCAAGAGACCCAGTACTTC.

This chain uses TRBV7-6 with TRBJ2-1; D may be TRBD1 (5 bases). CDR3 size: 15 residues. Trimming shortened V by 0 bases and J by 9 bases, and 15 bases separated the two germline ends. Germline CDR1 is SGHVS and CDR2 is FNYEAQ. CDR3 amino acids: CASSLAARGASEQFF. CDR3 nucleotides: TGTGCCAGCAGCTTAGCTGCTCGTGGGGCCAGTGAGCAGTTCTTC.

The rearrangement joins TRBV5-5 to TRBJ2-1; TRBD2 matches 11 bases. CDR3 size: 15 residues. Germline trimming cut 2 bases from V and 8 bases from J; bases unmatched to any gene: 6. Per germline, CDR1 SGHKS and CDR2 YYEKEE (reference sequence). The chain's CDR3 is CASSFTSGSGDEQFF. The DNA of the CDR3 is TGTGCCAGCAGCTTCACTAGCGGGAGTGGGGATGAGCAGTTCTTC. Full variable domain (outside the CDR3, taken from reference TRBV5-5 and TRBJ2-1): DAGVTQSPTHLIKTRGQQVTLRCSPISGHKSVSWYQQVLGQGPQFIFQYYEKEERGRGNFPDRFSARQFPNYSSELNVNALLLGDSALYLCASSFTSGSGDEQFFGPGTRLTVL.

The chain uses TRBV19 and TRBJ1-3, with D possibly being TRBD1 (6 bases). The CDR3 sequence is 16 residues long. Trimming cost V 4 bases and J 0 bases, with 13 bases left between them. Looked up from germline, CDR1 is LNHDA and CDR2 is SQIVND (reference sequence). CDR3 nucleotide sequence: TGTGCCAGTAGTACACTCAGGGGCCGCTCTGGAAACACCATATATTTT. It encodes CASSTLRGRSGNTIYF.

CDR3 sequence reads: CAWSTHLRHYGYTF. The CDR3 coding sequence is TGTGCCTGGAGTACACACCTGAGGCACTATGGCTACACCTTC. The V gene is TRBV30, the J gene TRBJ1-2, with D uncertain. The CDR3 runs to 14 residues. Germline V gene sequence: CDR1 GTSNPN, CDR2 SVGIG (reference sequence). V lost 2 bases and J 3 bases, leaving 13 bases between the germline ends.

The CDR3 here is CASSLGQGPVGYTF. For the CDR3, the DNA is TGTGCCAGCTCACTCGGACAGGGTCCTGTTGGCTACACCTTC. The V call is TRBV18, the J call TRBJ1-2; 8 positions agree with TRBD1. V trimming: 4 bases; J trimming: 7 bases; junction bases outside the gene matches: 8. CDR1 and CDR2 from the germline V gene are KGHSH and LQKENI. The CDR3 contains 14 residues.

This rearrangement joins TRBV6-5 to TRBJ1-6; D remains unclear. V lost 6 bases and J 10 bases, leaving 16 bases between the germline ends. Looked up from germline, CDR1 is MNHEY and CDR2 is SVGAGI. The CDR3 consists of 14 residues. The CDR3 sequence: CASRTSHGGSPLHF. The CDR3 DNA reads TGTGCCAGCAGGACGTCACACGGCGGCTCACCCCTCCACTTT.

The chain uses TRBV19 and TRBJ2-7; TRBD1 might be the D (8 bases). CDR3 length: 15 residues. Germline values: CDR1 LNHDA, CDR2 SQIVND (reference sequence). V was cut by 5 bases and J by 5 bases, with 19 bases left in between. The CDR3 sequence is CASSVETGGVDEQYF. CDR3 DNA sequence: TGTGCCAGTAGTGTCGAAACAGGGGGGGTAGACGAGCAGTACTTC.

The rearrangement links TRBV6-6 to TRBJ1-1, with TRBD1 identical over 8 bases. The germline gives CDR1 MNHNY, CDR2 SVGAGI (reference sequence). With 6 bases clipped from V and 2 bases from J, the junction kept 5 bases outside the gene matches. The CDR3 length is 14 residues. The CDR3 region is CASSSQGGNTEAFF. CDR3 nucleotides: TGTGCCAGCAGCTCACAGGGGGGTAACACTGAAGCTTTCTTT.

This chain connects TRBV9 to TRBJ2-7; maybe TRBD2 (6 bases). Germline CDR1 reads SGDLS; CDR2 reads YYNGEE. The CDR3 sequence is 16 residues long. Deletions cut 0 bases from V and 6 bases from J, with 19 bases between. For the CDR3, the DNA is TGTGCCAGCAGCGTAGGGGGCTCATCGGGAGTTGTCGAGCAGTACTTC. It specifies CASSVGGSSGVVEQYF. Combining the CDR3 with reference TRBV9 and TRBJ2-7 gives the whole variable domain DSGVTQTPKHLITATGQRVTLRCSPRSGDLSVYWYQQSLDQGLQFLIQYYNGEERAKGNILERFSAQQFPDLHSELNLSSLELGDSALYFCASSVGGSSGVVEQYFGPGTRLTVT.

This clone was seen just once. The V gene is TRBV6-2 or TRBV6-3, the J gene TRBJ2-1; D may correspond to TRBD1 or TRBD2 (5 bases each). CDR3 length: 13 residues. Trimming removed 2 bases from V and 4 bases from J, with 6 bases in between. Germline V gives CDR1 MNHEY, CDR2 SVGEGT. The CDR3 reads CASSYGGYNEQFF. The CDR3 coding sequence is TGTGCCAGCAGTTACGGGGGTTACAATGAGCAGTTCTTC.

This chain joins TRBV25-1 and TRBJ1-2; D unresolved. The CDR3 is made up of 14 amino acids. Germline CDR1 and CDR2: MGHDK and SYGVNS. Trimming took off 2 bases at V and 2 bases at J, with 9 bases between the two ends. In nucleotides, the CDR3 is TGTGCCAGCAGTGAAGGCAACGCGAACTATGGCTACACCTTC. Residues: CASSEGNANYGYTF.

This clone was observed once. The chain recombines TRBV15 with TRBJ1-1, with TRBD1 matching 8 bases. The CDR3 totals 13 residues. Germline CDR1 is LNHNV and CDR2 is YYDKDF (reference sequence). The V gene end was trimmed by 1 base and the J gene end by 5 bases; junction bases not matched to a gene: 0. The CDR3 bases are TGTGCCACCAGCAGAGGGACAGGGACTGAAGCTTTCTTT. Amino acid sequence: CATSRGTGTEAFF. The whole variable domain, remainder taken from reference TRBV15 and TRBJ1-1, is DAMVIQNPRYQVTQFGKPVTLSCSQTLNHNVMYWYQQKSSQAPKLLFHYYDKDFNNEADTPDNFQSRRPNTSFCFLDIRSPGLGDTAMYLCATSRGTGTEAFFGQGTRLTVV.

This chain links TRBV7-8 with TRBJ1-1; the D is unclear. The CDR3 length is 14 residues. In germline, CDR1 is SGHVS, CDR2 FQNEAQ. The V gene lost 5 bases and the J gene lost 1 base, with 11 bases spanning the gap. CDR3 sequence: CASSLPAPNTEAFF. The CDR3 DNA reads TGTGCCAGCAGCCTCCCTGCCCCGAACACTGAAGCTTTCTTT.

J is TRBJ2-1 and V is TRBV5-1; 9 bases are a match to TRBD2. This CDR3 is 15 amino acids long. V trimming: 4 bases; J trimming: 7 bases; junction bases outside the gene matches: 9. The germline gives CDR1 SGHRS, CDR2 YFSETQ. Here the CDR3 DNA reads TGCGCCAGCAGCCGGACTAGCGAAATAGGGAATGAGCAGTTCTTC. This encodes CASSRTSEIGNEQFF.

V usage is TRBV5-1 and J usage is TRBJ2-5; D gene uncertain. Germline V gene sequence: CDR1 SGHRS, CDR2 YFSETQ. Deletions cut 8 bases from V and 2 bases from J, with 7 bases between. The length of the CDR3 is 11 residues. CDR3 bases: TGCGCCAGTGGCGAACAAGAGACCCAGTACTTC. Protein: CASGEQETQYF.

The chain joins TRBV2 to TRBJ1-4; 7 bases line up with TRBD1. V was pared by 4 bases and J by 5 bases, with 4 bases of the junction left unmatched. This CDR3 is 14 amino acids long. Per the germline V gene, CDR1 is SNHLY and CDR2 is FYNNEI. CDR3 protein: CASSGGRGNEKLFF. The CDR3 bases are TGTGCCAGCAGTGGGGGCAGGGGGAATGAAAAACTGTTTTTT. Full variable domain (missing parts from reference TRBV2 and TRBJ1-4): EPEVTQTPSHQVTQMGQEVILRCVPISNHLYFYWYRQILGQKVEFLVSFYNNEISEKSEIFDDQFSVERPDGSNFTLKIRSTKLEDSAMYFCASSGGRGNEKLFFGSGTQLSVL.

This clone was found once. The rearrangement uses TRBV28 and TRBJ1-2, with a weak D call TRBD1 (6 bases). The CDR3 spans 14 residues. CDR1 is MDHEN and CDR2 is SYDVKM in the germline V gene. V lost 5 bases and J 4 bases, leaving 14 bases between the germline ends. Here the CDR3 reads CASSAQGLLYGYTF. The CDR3 bases are TGTGCCAGCAGTGCGCAGGGGCTCCTCTATGGCTACACCTTC.

Only one count was recorded for this clone. This rearrangement joins TRBV18 to TRBJ1-4; possible D gene TRBD1, 6 bases. V lost 3 bases and J 5 bases, leaving 16 bases between the germline ends. Germline V gene lookup returns CDR1 KGHSH and CDR2 LQKENI. The CDR3 is made up of 16 amino acids. CDR3 region: CASSPWGTGKNEKLFF. The CDR3 DNA reads TGTGCCAGCTCACCTTGGGGAACAGGGAAGAATGAAAAACTGTTTTTT.

This chain joins TRBV7-3 and TRBJ2-5; TRBD1 matches at 7 bases. V shed 5 bases, J shed 5 bases, and the junction held 8 bases outside the gene matches. Germline V lookup: CDR1 SGHTA, CDR2 FQGTGA. CDR3 length equals 14 residues. CDR3 amino acids: CASSQSGGMETQYF. For the CDR3, the DNA is TGTGCCAGCAGCCAGTCAGGGGGAATGGAGACCCAGTACTTC.

V and J are TRBV5-1 and TRBJ1-1; D may be TRBD1 (6 bases). CDR3 length: 15 residues. V was shortened by 4 bases and J by 3 bases, with 16 bases between the two germline ends. Germline-derived CDR1 and CDR2 are SGHRS and YFSETQ. The CDR3 bases are TGCGCCAGCAGCGGAACAGGGACCGGTCACACTGAAGCTTTCTTT. As protein: CASSGTGTGHTEAFF. The full variable domain, with the rest looked up from reference TRBV5-1 and TRBJ1-1, is KAGVTQTPRYLIKTRGQQVTLSCSPISGHRSVSWYQQTPGQGLQFLFEYFSETQRNKGNFPGRFSGRQFSNSRSEMNVSTLELGDSALYLCASSGTGTGHTEAFFGQGTRLTVV.

This chain links TRBV11-2 with TRBJ2-2; D unclear. This CDR3 is built from 15 residues. Germline-derived CDR1 and CDR2 are SGHAT and FQNNGV. V was pared by 4 bases and J by 2 bases, with 11 bases between. CDR3 protein: CASSSVVSNTGELFF. DNA of the CDR3: TGTGCCAGCAGCTCGGTCGTTAGCAACACCGGGGAGCTGTTTTTT.

The chain has TRBV28 and TRBJ1-6; perhaps TRBD1 as D (5 bases). CDR1 MDHEN and CDR2 SYDVKM come from the germline V gene. The CDR3 is made up of 14 amino acids. Trimming removed 2 bases at V and 7 bases at J, with 9 bases between. Here the CDR3 reads CASSLAGFNSPLHF. CDR3 nucleotides: TGTGCCAGCAGTTTAGCAGGGTTCAATTCACCCCTCCACTTT.

CDR3 DNA sequence: TGTGCCAGCAGCTTGGCGGGACAGGTCTCCTACGAGCAGTACTTC. It yields the protein CASSLAGQVSYEQYF. The genes are TRBV5-8 and TRBJ2-7; TRBD1 matches 8 bases. Germline V CDR1 and CDR2: SGHTS, YDEGEE. The CDR3 extends over 15 amino acids. V shed 0 bases and J 0 bases; nucleotides not matched to a gene: 2.

The chain recombines TRBV30 with TRBJ2-7; either TRBD1 or TRBD2 may fit D (5 bases each). The CDR3 is 14 amino acids. The germline gives CDR1 GTSNPN, CDR2 SVGIG (reference sequence). V was cut by 0 bases and J by 4 bases, with 13 bases left in between. CDR3 nucleotides: TGTGCCTGGAGTGTTGGGACCTTCCCTTACGAGCAGTACTTC. Translation gives CAWSVGTFPYEQYF. The whole variable domain, filled in from reference TRBV30 and TRBJ2-7, reads SQTIHQWPATLVQPVGSPLSLECTVEGTSNPNLYWYRQAAGRGLQLLFYSVGIGQISSEVPQNLSASRPQDRQFILSSKKLLLSDSGFYLCAWSVGTFPYEQYFGPGTRLTVT.

The rearrangement joins TRBV6-5 to TRBJ2-7; TRBD1 might be the D (5 bases). The CDR3 runs to 11 residues. Germline values: CDR1 MNHEY, CDR2 SVGAGI. The V gene lost 6 bases and the J gene lost 8 bases, with 11 bases spanning the gap. This CDR3 is CASRQDWKQYF. The CDR3 nucleotides read TGTGCCAGCAGACAGGATTGGAAGCAGTACTTC.

The J gene is TRBJ1-2, the V gene TRBV5-1; 7 nucleotides line up with TRBD1. V dropped 1 base and J dropped 7; count of bases not matched to a gene: 7. This CDR3 has 14 residues. Germline V gene sequence: CDR1 SGHRS, CDR2 YFSETQ. The CDR3 loop reads CASSLSTGVVGYTF. The CDR3 region has the DNA TGCGCCAGCAGCTTGTCAACAGGGGTAGTTGGCTACACCTTC. Full variable domain (rest looked up from reference TRBV5-1 and TRBJ1-2): KAGVTQTPRYLIKTRGQQVTLSCSPISGHRSVSWYQQTPGQGLQFLFEYFSETQRNKGNFPGRFSGRQFSNSRSEMNVSTLELGDSALYLCASSLSTGVVGYTFGSGTRLTVV.

The V gene is TRBV5-4, the J gene TRBJ2-3; D unclear. This CDR3 has 14 amino acids. Deletions cut 4 bases from V and 3 bases from J, with 12 bases between. Per the germline V gene, CDR1 is SGHNT and CDR2 is YYREEE (reference sequence). The CDR3 nucleotides are TGTGCCAGCAGCATCGGCCAATCAACAGATACGCAGTATTTT. Its translation is CASSIGQSTDTQYF.